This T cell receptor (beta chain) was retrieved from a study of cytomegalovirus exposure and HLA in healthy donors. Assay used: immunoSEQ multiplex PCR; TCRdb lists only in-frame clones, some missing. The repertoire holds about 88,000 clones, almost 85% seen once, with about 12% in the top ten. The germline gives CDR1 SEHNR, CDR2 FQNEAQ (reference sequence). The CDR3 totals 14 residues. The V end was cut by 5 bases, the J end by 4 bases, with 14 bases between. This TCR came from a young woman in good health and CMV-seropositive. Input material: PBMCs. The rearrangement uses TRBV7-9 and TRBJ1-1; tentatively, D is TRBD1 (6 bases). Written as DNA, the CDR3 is TGTGCCAGCAGCCTACAGGGAAGACTCACTGAAGCTTTCTTT. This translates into CASSLQGRLTEAFF.